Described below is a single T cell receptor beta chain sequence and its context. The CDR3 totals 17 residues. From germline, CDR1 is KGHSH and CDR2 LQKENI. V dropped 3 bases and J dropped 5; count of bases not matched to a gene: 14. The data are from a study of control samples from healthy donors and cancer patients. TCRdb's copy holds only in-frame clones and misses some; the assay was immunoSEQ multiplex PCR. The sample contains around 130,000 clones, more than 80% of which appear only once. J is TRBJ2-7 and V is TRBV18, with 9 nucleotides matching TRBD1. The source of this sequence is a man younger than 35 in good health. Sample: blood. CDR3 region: CASSPGTGLLVTNEQYV. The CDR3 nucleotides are TGTGCCAGCTCACCCGGGACAGGGTTACTCGTAACTAACGAGCAGTACGTC.